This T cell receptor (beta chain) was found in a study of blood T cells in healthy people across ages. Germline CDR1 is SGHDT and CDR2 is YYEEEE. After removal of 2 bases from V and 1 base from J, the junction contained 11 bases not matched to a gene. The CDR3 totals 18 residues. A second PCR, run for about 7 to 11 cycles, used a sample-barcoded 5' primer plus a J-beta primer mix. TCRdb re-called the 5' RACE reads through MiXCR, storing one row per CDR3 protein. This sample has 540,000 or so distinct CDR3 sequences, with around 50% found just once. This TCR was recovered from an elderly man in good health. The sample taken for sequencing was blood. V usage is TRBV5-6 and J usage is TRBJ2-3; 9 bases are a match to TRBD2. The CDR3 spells CASSFRGIAGEGTDTQYF. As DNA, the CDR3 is TGTGCCAGCAGCTTCCGGGGGATAGCGGGAGAGGGCACAGATACGCAGTATTTT.